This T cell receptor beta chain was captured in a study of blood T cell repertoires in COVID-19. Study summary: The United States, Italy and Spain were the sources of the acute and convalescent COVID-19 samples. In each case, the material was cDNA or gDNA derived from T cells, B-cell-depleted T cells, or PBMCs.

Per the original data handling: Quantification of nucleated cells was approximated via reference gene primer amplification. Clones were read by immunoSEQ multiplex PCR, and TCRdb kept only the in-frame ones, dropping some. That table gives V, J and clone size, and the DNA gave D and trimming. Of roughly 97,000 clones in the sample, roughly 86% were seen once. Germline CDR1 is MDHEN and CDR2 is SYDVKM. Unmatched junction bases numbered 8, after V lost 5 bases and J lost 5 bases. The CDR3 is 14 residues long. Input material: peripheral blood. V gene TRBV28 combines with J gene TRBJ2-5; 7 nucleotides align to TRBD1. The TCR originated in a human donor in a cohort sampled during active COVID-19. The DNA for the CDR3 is TGTGCCAGCAGTAGTACAGGGGCAGCGGAGACCCAGTACTTC. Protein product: CASSSTGAAETQYF.